What follows are 18 T cell receptor beta chains derived from one specimen sequenced in a study of blood T cell repertoires in COVID-19. Repertoires were generated with immunoSEQ multiplex PCR, while TCRdb's copy carries only in-frame clones and drops some. The table shows 70,000 to 80,000 clones, with approximately 88% occurring only once. Sequencing used peripheral blood. These receptor sequences come from a woman aged 45-65 years with acute or convalescent COVID-19.

The gene calls are TRBV29-1 and TRBJ2-7; TRBD2 is a possible D gene (6 bases). The CDR3 is 14 residues long. Germline assignment: CDR1 SQVTM and CDR2 ANQGSEA. Trimming removed 5 bases at V and 3 bases at J, with 17 bases between. CDR3 sequence: CSVLQAGRIYEQYF. The CDR3 DNA sequence: TGCAGCGTTCTCCAGGCGGGACGGATCTACGAGCAGTACTTC.

CDR3 in DNA: TGTGCCAGCAGCGTATCAGGGGCACGCACTGAAGCTTTCTTT. As protein: CASSVSGARTEAFF. V and J are TRBV7-9 and TRBJ1-1, with D possibly matching TRBD1 (6 bases). The CDR3 is 14 amino acids. The ends were cut back, 5 bases at V and 4 bases at J, with 14 bases in the middle. CDR1 is SEHNR and CDR2 is FQNEAQ in the germline V gene (reference sequence).

This chain links TRBV30 with TRBJ1-2; maybe TRBD1 (6 bases). The CDR3 covers 14 residues. Germline assignment: CDR1 GTSNPN and CDR2 SVGIG (reference sequence). The V gene lost 2 bases and the J gene lost 2 bases, with 12 bases spanning the gap. The CDR3, as DNA: TGTGCCTGGAGTCGTCGGACAGCGAACTATGGCTACACCTTC. Translated: CAWSRRTANYGYTF.

J is TRBJ2-3 and V is TRBV29-1, with D tentatively TRBD2 (6 bases). The CDR3 length is 13 residues. CDR1 is SQVTM, CDR2 ANQGSEA, per germline. The V gene lost 4 bases and the J gene lost 2 bases, with 10 bases spanning the gap. The CDR3 protein is CSVGGGVTDTQYF. CDR3 bases: TGCAGCGTTGGGGGAGGTGTCACAGATACGCAGTATTTT.

V is TRBV19 and J is TRBJ1-5, with D unresolved. The CDR3 is 12 amino acids. The germline V gene encodes CDR1 LNHDA and CDR2 SQIVND (reference sequence). The V end was cut by 1 base, the J end by 12 bases, with 10 bases between. In nucleotides, the CDR3 is TGTGCCAGTAGTATAGGCGGCGGGTTCCAGCATTTT. It is translated as CASSIGGGFQHF.

The chain recombines TRBV6-6 with TRBJ1-6; 7 nucleotides line up with TRBD1. This CDR3 region has 13 residues. Germline V CDR1 and CDR2: MNHNY, SVGAGI (reference sequence). The ends lost 0 bases at V and 15 bases at J; junction bases unmatched: 5. CDR3 sequence: CASSYSSRQGLHF. The CDR3 coding sequence is TGTGCCAGCAGTTACTCGAGTCGACAGGGCCTCCACTTT.

This clone was detected a few times. The J gene is TRBJ1-2, the V gene TRBV11-2, with D tentatively TRBD1 (5 bases). The CDR3 totals 14 residues. V was shortened by 3 bases and J by 4 bases, with 12 bases between the two germline ends. The germline CDR1 and CDR2 sequences are SGHAT and FQNNGV. DNA for the CDR3: TGTGCCAGCAGCTTGGACATGCGGAGCTATGGCTACACCTTC. Amino acid sequence: CASSLDMRSYGYTF.

This chain links TRBV27 with TRBJ1-2, with D maybe TRBD1 (6 bases). The CDR3 spans 15 residues. Germline CDR1 MNHEY, CDR2 SMNVEV (reference sequence). V gave up 4 bases and J gave up 8 bases, with 20 bases separating them. The CDR3 region has the DNA TGTGCCAGCAGTTCCATCGGGGGGGCTCGGGTGGGCTACACCTTC. This translates into CASSSIGGARVGYTF.

V and J are TRBV5-8 and TRBJ1-4; the D is unclear. V was shortened by 2 bases and J by 0 bases, with 5 bases between the two germline ends. Germline-derived CDR1 and CDR2 are SGHTS and YDEGEE. The CDR3 is made up of 14 amino acids. CDR3 nucleotides: TGTGCCAGCAGCTTTCGGGCAACTAATGAAAAACTGTTTTTT. Translation gives CASSFRATNEKLFF.

This rearrangement joins TRBV6-5 to TRBJ2-3, with 7 bases identical to TRBD2. The junction had 7 bases not matched to a gene; V was cut back by 5 bases and J by 2 bases. In germline, CDR1 is MNHEY, CDR2 SVGAGI. The CDR3 length is 15 residues. CDR3 sequence: CASSTSRGNTDTQYF. The CDR3 DNA reads TGTGCCAGCAGTACCTCGCGGGGGAACACAGATACGCAGTATTTT.

This clone was detected only once. The chain links TRBV2 to TRBJ1-2; D remains unclear. V was clipped by 5 bases and J by 2 bases, with 6 bases between them. The germline V gene encodes CDR1 SNHLY and CDR2 FYNNEI. The CDR3 is 12 residues long. The CDR3 is CASSRENYGYTF. The CDR3 nucleotides read TGTGCCAGCAGTCGGGAGAACTATGGCTACACCTTC.

J is TRBJ1-1 and V is TRBV3-1 (or the pseudogene TRBV3-2); 7 positions agree with TRBD1. Germline V gene sequence: CDR1 LGHDT, CDR2 YNNKEL (reference sequence). V was clipped by 4 bases and J by 0 bases; unmatched bases: 5. The CDR3 runs to 15 residues. CDR3 sequence (DNA): TGTGCCAGCAGCCCCCGGGACAGATTGAACACTGAAGCTTTCTTT. Translation gives CASSPRDRLNTEAFF.

This clone was recorded a few times. The chain carries TRBV19 and TRBJ2-1, with a possible D match to TRBD1 (6 bases). The CDR3 loop spans 16 amino acids. Per germline, CDR1 LNHDA and CDR2 SQIVND (reference sequence). Trimming removed 6 bases from V and 3 bases from J, with 18 bases in between. The CDR3 is CASSDPGQGIYNEQFF. The CDR3 nucleotides read TGTGCCAGTAGCGACCCAGGCCAGGGGATCTACAATGAGCAGTTCTTC.

The chain recombines TRBV5-5 with TRBJ1-1; 10 bases line up with TRBD1. The CDR3 sequence is 14 residues long. After removal of 4 bases from V and 4 bases from J, the junction contained 4 bases not matched to a gene. Per the germline V gene, CDR1 is SGHKS and CDR2 is YYEKEE (reference sequence). The CDR3 bases are TGTGCCAGCAGCCAGCGGGACAGGGGCACTGAAGCTTTCTTT. Translated, it gives CASSQRDRGTEAFF. The full variable domain, with the rest looked up from reference TRBV5-5 and TRBJ1-1, is DAGVTQSPTHLIKTRGQQVTLRCSPISGHKSVSWYQQVLGQGPQFIFQYYEKEERGRGNFPDRFSARQFPNYSSELNVNALLLGDSALYLCASSQRDRGTEAFFGQGTRLTVV.

Here the CDR3 DNA reads TGTGCCAGCAGTGAAGCTCCTACCAGGGGGATAGGCAATCAGCCCCAGCATTTT. Protein: CASSEAPTRGIGNQPQHF. The chain combines TRBV6-1 with TRBJ1-5, with TRBD1 identical over 7 bases. The CDR3 is 18 residues long. Germline V gene data show CDR1 as MNHNS and CDR2 as SASEGT. Losses at the gene ends were 0 bases for V and 2 bases for J; bases not matched to a gene: 10.

The chain carries TRBV5-8 and TRBJ1-1, with 7 nucleotides matching TRBD1. The V segment lost 3 bases and the J segment 5 bases; nucleotides outside the gene matches: 10. This CDR3 spans 15 amino acids. Germline CDR1 is SGHTS and CDR2 is YDEGEE. CDR3 nucleotide sequence: TGTGCCAGCAGCTGGGGAGACAGGGTGGGGACTGAAGCTTTCTTT. As protein: CASSWGDRVGTEAFF.

This chain joins TRBV3-1 (or the pseudogene TRBV3-2) and TRBJ1-2, with D maybe TRBD1 (6 bases). The V and J ends lost 5 bases and 5 bases respectively, with 15 bases between them. The V gene's germline CDR1 is LGHDT and CDR2 YNNKEL (reference sequence). The CDR3 is made up of 14 amino acids. CDR3 coding DNA: TGTGCCAGCAGCGCACAGGGTATCGGATATGGCTACACCTTC. It codes for CASSAQGIGYGYTF.

The rearrangement links TRBV6-1 to TRBJ1-2, with a tentative D call TRBD1 (6 bases). The V and J ends lost 2 bases and 7 bases respectively, with 11 bases between them. CDR1 is MNHNS, CDR2 SASEGT, per germline. The CDR3 covers 13 residues. DNA for the CDR3: TGTGCCAGCAGTGAACAGACAGGATCTGGCTACACCTTC. Its translation is CASSEQTGSGYTF.